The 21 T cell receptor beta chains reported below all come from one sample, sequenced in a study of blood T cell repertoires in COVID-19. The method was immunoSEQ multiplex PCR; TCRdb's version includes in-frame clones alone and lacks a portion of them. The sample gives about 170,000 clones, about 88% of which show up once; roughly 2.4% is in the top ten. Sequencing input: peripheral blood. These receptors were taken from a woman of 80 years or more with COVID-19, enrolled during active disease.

In DNA form, the CDR3 reads TGTGCCAGCAGCTTAGGTACGGGGGAGGGTAAAATGAACACTGAAGCTTTCTTT. Protein sequence: CASSLGTGEGKMNTEAFF. This sequence joins TRBV7-9 and TRBJ1-1; a possible D gene is TRBD1 (5 bases). The germline V gene has CDR1 SEHNR and CDR2 FQNEAQ (reference sequence). V dropped 1 base and J dropped 0 bases, with 18 bases sitting between them. This CDR3 contains 18 residues.

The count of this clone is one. The DNA of the CDR3 is TGTGCCAGCAGCCAAGAGGGAATACAGGGGCCAGAGACCCAGTACTTC. It encodes CASSQEGIQGPETQYF. The chain has TRBV3-1 (or the pseudogene TRBV3-2) and TRBJ2-5, with TRBD1 matching over 7 bases. The CDR3 is made up of 16 amino acids. The J segment lost 4 bases and the V segment lost 0 bases, leaving 8 bases of the junction unmatched. Germline CDR1 and CDR2: LGHDT and YNNKEL (reference sequence).

CDR3 coding DNA: TGTGCCAGCAGCGGACGTAGGACAGGGAATGGAGGAGCTTTCTTT. Translation: CASSGRRTGNGGAFF. The genes are TRBV7-9 and TRBJ1-1; 8 bases are a match to TRBD1. The CDR3 loop spans 15 amino acids. The V and J ends lost 5 bases and 10 bases, in that order; junction bases with no gene match: 15. Germline V gene data show CDR1 as SEHNR and CDR2 as FQNEAQ (reference sequence).

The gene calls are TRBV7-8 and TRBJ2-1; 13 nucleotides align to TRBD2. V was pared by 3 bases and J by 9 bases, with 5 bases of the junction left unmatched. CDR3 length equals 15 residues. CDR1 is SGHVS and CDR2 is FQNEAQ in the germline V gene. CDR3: CASSFGTSGTSEQFF. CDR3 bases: TGTGCCAGCAGCTTCGGGACTAGCGGGACGAGTGAGCAGTTCTTC.

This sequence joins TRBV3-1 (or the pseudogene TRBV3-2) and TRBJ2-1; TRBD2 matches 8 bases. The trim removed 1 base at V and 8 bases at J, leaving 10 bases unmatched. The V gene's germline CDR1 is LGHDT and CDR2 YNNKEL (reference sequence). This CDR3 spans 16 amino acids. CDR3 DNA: TGTGCCAGCAGCCAAGTTGGCGGTAGCGGGACCCATGAGCAGTTCTTC. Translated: CASSQVGGSGTHEQFF.

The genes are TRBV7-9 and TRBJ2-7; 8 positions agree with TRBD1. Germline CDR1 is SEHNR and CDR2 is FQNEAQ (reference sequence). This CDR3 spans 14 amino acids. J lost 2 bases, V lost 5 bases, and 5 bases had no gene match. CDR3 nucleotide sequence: TGTGCCAGCAGCCAGGGGACAGGTACCTACGAGCAGTACTTC. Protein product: CASSQGTGTYEQYF. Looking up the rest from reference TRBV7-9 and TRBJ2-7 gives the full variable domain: DTGVSQNPRHKITKRGQNVTFRCDPISEHNRLYWYRQTLGQGPEFLTYFQNEAQLEKSRLLSDRFSAERPKGSFSTLEIQRTEQGDSAMYLCASSQGTGTYEQYFGPGTRLTVT.

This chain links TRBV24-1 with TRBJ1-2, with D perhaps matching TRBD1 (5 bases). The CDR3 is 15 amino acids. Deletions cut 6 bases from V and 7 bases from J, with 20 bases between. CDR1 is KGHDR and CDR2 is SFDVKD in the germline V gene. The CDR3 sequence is CATSWGGDPYGGYTF. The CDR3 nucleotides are TGTGCCACCAGTTGGGGCGGAGATCCCTATGGTGGCTACACCTTC.

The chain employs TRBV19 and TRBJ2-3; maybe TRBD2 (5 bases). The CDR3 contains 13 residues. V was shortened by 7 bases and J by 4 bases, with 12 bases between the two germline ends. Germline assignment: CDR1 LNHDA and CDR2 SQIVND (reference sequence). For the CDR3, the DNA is TGTGCCAGTACCCGCGGGCGGGCAGATACGCAGTATTTT. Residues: CASTRGRADTQYF.

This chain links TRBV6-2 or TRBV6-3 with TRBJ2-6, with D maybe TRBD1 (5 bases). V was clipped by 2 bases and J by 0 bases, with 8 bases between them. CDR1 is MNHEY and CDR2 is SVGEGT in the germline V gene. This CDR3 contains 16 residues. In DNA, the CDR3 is TGTGCCAGCAGTTACCGGCAGGGCTCTGGGGCCAACGTCCTGACTTTC. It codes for CASSYRQGSGANVLTF.

The CDR3 DNA is TGTGCCAGCAGTTATCTTAACTATGGCTACACCTTC. Translation: CASSYLNYGYTF. The J gene is TRBJ1-2, the V gene TRBV6-2 or TRBV6-3; D gene ambiguous. The CDR3 extends over 12 amino acids. Germline V CDR1 and CDR2: MNHEY, SVGEGT. Trimming took 3 bases from V and 1 from J, leaving 3 bases between them.

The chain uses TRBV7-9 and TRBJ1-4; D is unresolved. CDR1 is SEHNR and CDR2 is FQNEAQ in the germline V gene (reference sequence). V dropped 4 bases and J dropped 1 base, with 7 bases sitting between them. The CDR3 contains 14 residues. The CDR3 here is CASSSGVTNEKLFF. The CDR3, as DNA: TGTGCCAGCAGCTCCGGAGTAACTAATGAAAAACTGTTTTTT.

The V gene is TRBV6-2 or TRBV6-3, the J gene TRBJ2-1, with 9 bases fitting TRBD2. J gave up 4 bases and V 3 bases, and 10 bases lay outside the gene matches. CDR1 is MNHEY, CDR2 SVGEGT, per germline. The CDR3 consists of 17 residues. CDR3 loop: CASSYRPGLAQYNEQFF. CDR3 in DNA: TGTGCCAGCAGTTATCGCCCGGGACTAGCACAATACAATGAGCAGTTCTTC.

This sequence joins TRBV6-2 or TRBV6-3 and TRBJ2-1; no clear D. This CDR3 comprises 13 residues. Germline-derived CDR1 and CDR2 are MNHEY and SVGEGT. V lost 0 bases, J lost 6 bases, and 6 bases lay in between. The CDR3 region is CASSYSLSNEQFF. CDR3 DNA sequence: TGTGCCAGCAGTTACTCGCTTAGCAATGAGCAGTTCTTC.

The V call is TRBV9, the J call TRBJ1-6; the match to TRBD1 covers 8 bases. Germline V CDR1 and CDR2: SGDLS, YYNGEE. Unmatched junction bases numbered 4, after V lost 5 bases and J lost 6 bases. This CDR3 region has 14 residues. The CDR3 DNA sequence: TGTGCCAGCAGTGGACAGGGCGGTAATTCACCCCTCCACTTT. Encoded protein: CASSGQGGNSPLHF. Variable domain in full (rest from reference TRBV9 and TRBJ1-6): DSGVTQTPKHLITATGQRVTLRCSPRSGDLSVYWYQQSLDQGLQFLIQYYNGEERAKGNILERFSAQQFPDLHSELNLSSLELGDSALYFCASSGQGGNSPLHFGNGTRLTVT.

In DNA, the CDR3 is TGTGCCAGTAGTATTGTTTCGAGCGGGAGTTGGGTCGGGGAGCTGTTTTTT. Its translation is CASSIVSSGSWVGELFF. The chain has TRBV19 and TRBJ2-2; the match to TRBD2 covers 8 bases. The V gene's germline CDR1 is LNHDA and CDR2 SQIVND (reference sequence). V lost 3 bases, J lost 7 bases, and 13 bases stayed unmatched. This CDR3 region has 17 residues.

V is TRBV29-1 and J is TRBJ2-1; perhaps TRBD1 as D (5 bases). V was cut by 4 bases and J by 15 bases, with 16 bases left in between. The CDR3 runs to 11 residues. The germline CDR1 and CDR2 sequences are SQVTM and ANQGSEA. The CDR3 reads CSVALDRYGFF. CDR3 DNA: TGCAGCGTTGCCCTCGACAGATATGGGTTCTTC.

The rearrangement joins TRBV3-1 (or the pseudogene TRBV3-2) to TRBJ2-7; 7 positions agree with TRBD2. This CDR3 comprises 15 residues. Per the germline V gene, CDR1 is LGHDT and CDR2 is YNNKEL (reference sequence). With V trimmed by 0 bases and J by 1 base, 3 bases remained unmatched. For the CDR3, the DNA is TGTGCCAGCAGCCAAGACCGCGGGAGTTCCTACGAGCAGTACTTC. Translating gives CASSQDRGSSYEQYF.

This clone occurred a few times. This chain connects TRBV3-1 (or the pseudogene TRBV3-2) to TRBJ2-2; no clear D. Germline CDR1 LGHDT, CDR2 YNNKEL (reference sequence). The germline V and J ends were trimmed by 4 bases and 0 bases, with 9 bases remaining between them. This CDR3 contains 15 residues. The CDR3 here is CASSREITNTGELFF. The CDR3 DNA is TGTGCCAGCAGCCGAGAAATAACGAACACCGGGGAGCTGTTTTTT.

CDR3 amino acids: CSAATGVDQYF. The CDR3 DNA reads as TGCAGTGCCGCGACAGGGGTCGACCAGTACTTC. J is TRBJ2-7 and V is TRBV20-1; 8 bases match TRBD1. The germline V gene encodes CDR1 DFQATT and CDR2 SNEGSKA (reference sequence). This CDR3 comprises 11 residues. Germline trimming cut 6 bases from V and 10 bases from J; bases unmatched to any gene: 8.

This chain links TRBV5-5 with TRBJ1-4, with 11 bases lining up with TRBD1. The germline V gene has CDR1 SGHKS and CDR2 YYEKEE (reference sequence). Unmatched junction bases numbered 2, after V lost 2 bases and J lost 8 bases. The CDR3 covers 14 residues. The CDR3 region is CASSLGQGAEKLFF. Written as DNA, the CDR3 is TGTGCCAGCAGCTTAGGACAGGGGGCGGAAAAACTGTTTTTT.

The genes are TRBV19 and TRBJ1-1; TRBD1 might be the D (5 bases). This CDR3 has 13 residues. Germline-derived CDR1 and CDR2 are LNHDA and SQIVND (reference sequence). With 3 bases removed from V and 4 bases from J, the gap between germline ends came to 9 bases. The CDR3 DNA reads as TGTGCCAGTAGTATTGTGGGGGGCACTGAAGCTTTCTTT. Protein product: CASSIVGGTEAFF.